Following are 28 T cell receptor beta chains from one sample sequenced in a study of cytomegalovirus exposure and HLA in healthy donors. Primers for the PCR totalled 60 Vbeta and 13 Jbeta. Some clones are missing from TCRdb's copy, which holds only in-frame ones; the method was immunoSEQ multiplex PCR. The repertoire holds 150,000 to 200,000 clones, with 75% to 85% as singletons. What was sequenced was PBMCs. The receptors were gathered from a young woman in good health and CMV-seropositive.

V gene TRBV7-4 combines with J gene TRBJ2-7, with a tentative D call TRBD2 (5 bases). Germline V gene lookup returns CDR1 SGHVT and CDR2 SQSDAQ. There are 13 residues in the CDR3. V was clipped by 0 bases and J by 6 bases, with 9 bases between them. CDR3 in amino acids: CASSLARVTEQYV. The CDR3 coding sequence is TGTGCCAGCAGCTTAGCGAGGGTTACCGAGCAGTACGTC.

A remark on this clone: Other nucleotide sequences in the sample specify the same CDR3. This sequence joins TRBV9 and TRBJ1-3; D call uncertain. Germline assignment: CDR1 SGDLS and CDR2 YYNGEE. The V gene lost 0 bases and the J gene lost 4 bases, with 5 bases spanning the gap. CDR3 length: 13 amino acids. The CDR3 region is CASSVGLGNTIYF. CDR3 DNA sequence: TGTGCCAGCAGCGTAGGTCTCGGAAACACCATATATTTT.

The chain carries TRBV30 and TRBJ2-1; 10 nucleotides agree with TRBD2. After removal of 5 bases from V and 10 bases from J, the junction contained 11 bases not matched to a gene. Germline CDR1 reads GTSNPN; CDR2 reads SVGIG (reference sequence). The CDR3 runs 14 residues. In DNA form, the CDR3 reads TGTGCCTGGTCCAAGCGGGGGGGGGATTCCGAGCAGTTCTTC. This gives the protein CAWSKRGGDSEQFF.

The chain has TRBV4-2 and TRBJ2-3, with 15 bases matching TRBD2. CDR1 LGHNA and CDR2 YNFKEQ come from the germline V gene. Trimming at V came to 4 bases and at J to 1 base, leaving 6 bases not matched to a gene. The CDR3 contains 18 residues. The CDR3 sequence: CASSRGLAGGQGTDTQYF. CDR3 coding DNA: TGTGCCAGCAGCCGAGGACTAGCGGGGGGGCAGGGCACAGATACGCAGTATTTT.

The chain employs TRBV6-5 and TRBJ1-1; maybe TRBD1 (5 bases). The CDR3 length is 12 residues. V lost 2 bases and J 5 bases, leaving 6 bases between the germline ends. Germline assignment: CDR1 MNHEY and CDR2 SVGAGI. The CDR3, as DNA: TGTGCCAGCAGTTACGGGGGGACTGAAGCTTTCTTT. Translation gives CASSYGGTEAFF.

The chain couples TRBV30 to TRBJ1-6, with D tentatively TRBD1 (6 bases). CDR1 and CDR2 (germline): GTSNPN, SVGIG (reference sequence). Deletions cut 2 bases from V and 6 bases from J, with 17 bases between. The CDR3 contains 16 residues. CDR3 residues: CAWSLKGVGVNSPLHF. CDR3 nucleotides: TGTGCCTGGAGTTTAAAGGGGGTAGGTGTTAATTCACCCCTCCACTTT.

CDR3 nucleotide sequence: TGTGCCAGCAGTTACGGGACAGGGGGAGATACGCAGTATTTT. This sequence encodes CASSYGTGGDTQYF. V gene TRBV6-5 combines with J gene TRBJ2-3; 11 nucleotides line up with TRBD1. The J segment lost 5 bases and the V segment lost 2 bases, leaving 0 bases of the junction unmatched. CDR1 is MNHEY, CDR2 SVGAGI, per germline. The CDR3 spans 14 residues.

The genes are TRBV5-1 and TRBJ2-7; TRBD1 matches at 7 bases. The CDR3 consists of 16 residues. CDR1 is SGHRS, CDR2 YFSETQ, per germline. Trimming removed 0 bases from V and 3 bases from J; junction bases left unmatched: 9. CDR3 in amino acids: CASSLGMTGSGYEQYF. CDR3 sequence (DNA): TGCGCCAGCAGCTTGGGGATGACAGGGTCAGGCTACGAGCAGTACTTC.

The CDR3 DNA is TGTGCCTGGAGTGGGGACAGGGGGACAGATACGCAGTATTTT. Translated, it gives CAWSGDRGTDTQYF. The rearrangement joins TRBV30 to TRBJ2-3; 11 bases align to TRBD1. Germline V gene sequence: CDR1 GTSNPN, CDR2 SVGIG (reference sequence). Germline trimming cut 1 base from V and 3 bases from J; bases unmatched to any gene: 0. This CDR3 comprises 14 residues.

This chain connects TRBV28 to TRBJ2-3; possibly TRBD1 for D (6 bases). V was clipped by 8 bases and J by 3 bases, with 15 bases between them. Germline lookup yields CDR1 MDHEN and CDR2 SYDVKM. The CDR3 runs 14 residues. The CDR3 bases are TGTGCCAGCGGCCGGCAGGGGAGTACAGATACGCAGTATTTT. This gives the protein CASGRQGSTDTQYF.

The chain recombines TRBV29-1 with TRBJ2-3; perhaps TRBD2 as D (5 bases). V was shortened by 3 bases and J by 2 bases, with 15 bases between the two germline ends. The CDR3 is 15 residues long. From germline, CDR1 is SQVTM and CDR2 ANQGSEA. CDR3 DNA: TGCAGCGTTGATCCGGCCTCTAGCATCACAGATACGCAGTATTTT. It translates to CSVDPASSITDTQYF.

The chain carries TRBV6-6 and TRBJ2-2; 12 bases are shared with TRBD2. This CDR3 region has 15 residues. The germline CDR1 and CDR2 sequences are MNHNY and SVGAGI (reference sequence). After removal of 6 bases from V and 3 bases from J, the junction contained 2 bases not matched to a gene. CDR3: CASRRLAGDTGELFF. The DNA for the CDR3 is TGTGCCAGCAGACGACTAGCGGGGGACACCGGGGAGCTGTTTTTT.

This chain uses TRBV28 with TRBJ1-1; 7 nucleotides match TRBD1. The ends lost 5 bases at V and 1 base at J; junction bases unmatched: 4. CDR3 length equals 14 residues. Germline-derived CDR1 and CDR2 are MDHEN and SYDVKM. The CDR3 nucleotides are TGTGCCAGCAGTGCGGGACAGTCGAACACTGAAGCTTTCTTT. It specifies CASSAGQSNTEAFF.

In this sample, this clone turned up a few times. The chain carries TRBV5-5 and TRBJ2-5, with D unclear. CDR3 length: 12 amino acids. Trimming took off 2 bases at V and 8 bases at J, with 10 bases between the two ends. Per germline, CDR1 SGHKS and CDR2 YYEKEE (reference sequence). The CDR3 spells CASSFPGETQYF. The CDR3, as DNA: TGTGCCAGCAGCTTCCCTGGAGAAACCCAGTACTTC.

The rearrangement uses TRBV19 and TRBJ1-5, with D perhaps TRBD1 (5 bases). Between the trimmed V and J ends, which lost 5 bases and 7 bases, there was a span of 15 bases. In germline, CDR1 is LNHDA, CDR2 SQIVND (reference sequence). The CDR3 has 14 residues. CDR3 sequence: CASSEGGGRQPQHF. The CDR3 DNA is TGTGCCAGTAGTGAGGGTGGGGGGAGGCAGCCCCAGCATTTT.

The rearrangement uses TRBV7-7 and TRBJ1-4, with no clear D. V lost 7 bases and J 3 bases, leaving 18 bases between the germline ends. CDR3 length: 16 residues. Germline CDR1 and CDR2: SSHAT and FNYEAQ (reference sequence). Here the CDR3 DNA reads TGTGCCAGCATCGAGACTCACCCGAGGGCTAATGAAAAACTGTTTTTT. Amino acids: CASIETHPRANEKLFF.

V gene TRBV5-1 combines with J gene TRBJ1-2, with D perhaps TRBD1 (6 bases). Germline V lookup: CDR1 SGHRS, CDR2 YFSETQ. This CDR3 is built from 15 residues. Trimming cost V 0 bases and J 5 bases, with 14 bases left between them. The CDR3 loop reads CASSLDLGARYGYTF. The CDR3 DNA is TGCGCCAGCAGCTTGGATTTGGGGGCTCGGTATGGCTACACCTTC.

The chain uses TRBV7-2 and TRBJ2-5, with D tentatively TRBD2 (6 bases). The CDR3 loop spans 14 amino acids. The V and J ends lost 5 bases and 4 bases respectively, with 14 bases between them. Germline CDR1 is SGHTA and CDR2 is FQGNSA. The CDR3 reads CASSPTGLVETQYF. Here the CDR3 DNA reads TGTGCCAGCAGCCCGACGGGACTGGTAGAGACCCAGTACTTC.

The chain links TRBV10-3 to TRBJ2-7, with TRBD1 matching over 9 bases. With V trimmed by 10 bases and J by 1 base, 8 bases remained unmatched. CDR3 length: 14 residues. Germline V gene sequence: CDR1 ENHRY, CDR2 SYGVKD. The CDR3 nucleotides are TGTGCCACCTTGAAGGGACAGGGTTCCTACGAGCAGTACTTC. Encoded protein: CATLKGQGSYEQYF.

The chain recombines TRBV5-1 with TRBJ1-6; possible D gene TRBD1, 6 bases. This CDR3 is built from 15 residues. Per the germline V gene, CDR1 is SGHRS and CDR2 is YFSETQ. V lost 0 bases and J 7 bases, leaving 11 bases between the germline ends. The CDR3 sequence is CASSLEGGVNSPLHF. CDR3 nucleotide sequence: TGCGCCAGCAGCTTGGAAGGGGGGGTAAATTCACCCCTCCACTTT.

The chain couples TRBV9 to TRBJ1-4; 10 bases agree with TRBD1. CDR3 length: 19 residues. The J segment lost 4 bases and the V segment lost 10 bases, leaving 22 bases of the junction unmatched. CDR1 and CDR2 (germline): SGDLS, YYNGEE. This CDR3 is CAPSRDLVGTGEDNEKLFF. The CDR3 nucleotides read TGTGCCCCTAGTCGGGATTTAGTAGGGACAGGGGAAGATAATGAAAAACTGTTTTTT.

There are a few counts of this clone. V and J are TRBV18 and TRBJ2-7, with D possibly being TRBD1 (7 bases). The germline V gene has CDR1 KGHSH and CDR2 LQKENI. The CDR3 totals 14 residues. Trimming took 8 bases from V and 1 from J, leaving 15 bases between them. CDR3 residues: CASTRGDRSYEQYF. The CDR3 region has the DNA TGTGCCAGCACGAGGGGGGACAGATCCTACGAGCAGTACTTC.

This clone occurred a few times. This rearrangement joins TRBV30 to TRBJ1-6; tentatively, D is TRBD1 (6 bases). V gave up 1 base and J gave up 9 bases, with 13 bases separating them. The CDR3 loop spans 14 amino acids. Germline CDR1 is GTSNPN and CDR2 is SVGIG (reference sequence). The CDR3, as DNA: TGTGCCTGGAGTGGAGGTCAGGGGAGTTCACCCCTCCACTTT. This gives the protein CAWSGGQGSSPLHF.

The CDR3 nucleotides are TGTGCCAGCAGCTGGGGACAGAACTACGAGCAGTACGTC. Encoded protein: CASSWGQNYEQYV. This chain uses TRBV6-6 with TRBJ2-7; 7 nucleotides line up with TRBD1. Germline V gene lookup returns CDR1 MNHNY and CDR2 SVGAGI (reference sequence). Germline trimming cut 6 bases from V and 3 bases from J; bases unmatched to any gene: 5. The CDR3 is made up of 13 amino acids.

This chain links TRBV7-2 with TRBJ1-5; no clear D gene. The CDR3 extends over 14 amino acids. The V end was cut by 2 bases, the J end by 4 bases, with 9 bases between. The germline V gene has CDR1 SGHTA and CDR2 FQGNSA. Here the CDR3 DNA reads TGTGCCAGCAGCTTATTCGACTCTAATCAGCCCCAGCATTTT. It yields the protein CASSLFDSNQPQHF.

The J gene is TRBJ2-1, the V gene TRBV10-3, with 10 bases fitting TRBD1. This CDR3 is 19 amino acids long. Germline CDR1 and CDR2: ENHRY and SYGVKD. The ends lost 1 base at V and 3 bases at J; junction bases unmatched: 12. CDR3 loop: CAISELLTGGAAVYNEQFF. As DNA, the CDR3 is TGTGCCATCAGTGAGTTATTGACAGGGGGCGCAGCAGTCTACAATGAGCAGTTCTTC.

The chain joins TRBV7-2 to TRBJ1-1; 9 nucleotides match TRBD1. V lost 5 bases, J lost 4 bases, and 5 bases stayed unmatched. This CDR3 contains 14 residues. Germline V CDR1 and CDR2: SGHTA, FQGNSA. DNA of the CDR3: TGTGCCAGCAGCCGTACAGGGGGCGGCACTGAAGCTTTCTTT. Translating gives CASSRTGGGTEAFF.

CDR3 in DNA: TGCGCCAGCAGCCAAGTTCAGGGGAGCTCCTACGAGCAGTACTTC. It encodes CASSQVQGSSYEQYF. The chain carries TRBV4-1 and TRBJ2-7; possible D gene TRBD1, 6 bases. CDR1 and CDR2 (germline): MGHRA, YSYEKL. The CDR3 is made up of 15 amino acids. The V gene lost 1 base and the J gene lost 0 bases, with 10 bases spanning the gap.